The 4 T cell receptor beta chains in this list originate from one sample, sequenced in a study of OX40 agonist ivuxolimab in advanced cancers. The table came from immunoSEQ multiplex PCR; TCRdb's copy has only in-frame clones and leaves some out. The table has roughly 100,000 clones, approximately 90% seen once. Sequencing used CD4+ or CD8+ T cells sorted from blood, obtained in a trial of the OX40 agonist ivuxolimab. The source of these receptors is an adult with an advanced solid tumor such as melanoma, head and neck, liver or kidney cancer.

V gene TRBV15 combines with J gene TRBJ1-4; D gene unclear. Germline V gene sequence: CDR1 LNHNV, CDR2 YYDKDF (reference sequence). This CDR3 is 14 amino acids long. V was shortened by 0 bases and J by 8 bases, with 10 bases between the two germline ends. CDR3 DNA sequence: TGTGCCACCAGCAGAGATTTGGCCCTCGAAAAACTGTTTTTT. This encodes CATSRDLALEKLFF.

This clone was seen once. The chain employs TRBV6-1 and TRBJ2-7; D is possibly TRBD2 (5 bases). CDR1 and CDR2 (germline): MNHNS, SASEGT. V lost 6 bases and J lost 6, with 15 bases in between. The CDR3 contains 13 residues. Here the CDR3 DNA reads TGTGCCAGCAGCCTGCTACTAGACCGCGAGCAGTACTTC. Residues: CASSLLLDREQYF.

The DNA for the CDR3 is TGTGCCAGCAGCGTAGAAGGGGGATTGACTGGCTACACCTTC. Translating it yields CASSVEGGLTGYTF. This chain joins TRBV9 and TRBJ1-2; the D gene is possibly TRBD1 (6 bases). This CDR3 spans 14 amino acids. The V and J ends lost 0 bases and 7 bases respectively, with 13 bases between them. Germline V gene lookup returns CDR1 SGDLS and CDR2 YYNGEE. The whole variable domain, filled in from reference TRBV9 and TRBJ1-2, reads DSGVTQTPKHLITATGQRVTLRCSPRSGDLSVYWYQQSLDQGLQFLIQYYNGEERAKGNILERFSAQQFPDLHSELNLSSLELGDSALYFCASSVEGGLTGYTFGSGTRLTVV.

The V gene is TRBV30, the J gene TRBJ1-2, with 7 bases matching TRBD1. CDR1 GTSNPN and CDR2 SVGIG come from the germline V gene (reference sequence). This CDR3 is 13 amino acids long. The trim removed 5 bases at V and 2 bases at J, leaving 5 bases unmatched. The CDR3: CAWGGQRNYGYTF. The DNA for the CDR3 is TGTGCCTGGGGGGGACAGCGGAACTATGGCTACACCTTC.